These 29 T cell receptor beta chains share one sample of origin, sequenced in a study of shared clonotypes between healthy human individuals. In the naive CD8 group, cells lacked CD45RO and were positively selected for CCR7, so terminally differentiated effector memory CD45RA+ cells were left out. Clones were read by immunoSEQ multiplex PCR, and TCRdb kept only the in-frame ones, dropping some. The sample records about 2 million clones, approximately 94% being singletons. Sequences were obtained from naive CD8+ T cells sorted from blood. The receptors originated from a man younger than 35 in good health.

CDR3 protein: CAWSGQPNSPLHF. Written as DNA, the CDR3 is TGTGCCTGGAGTGGACAGCCGAATTCACCCCTCCACTTT. The chain uses TRBV30 and TRBJ1-6; TRBD1 is a possible D gene (5 bases). The CDR3 is 13 residues long. Germline CDR1 reads GTSNPN; CDR2 reads SVGIG (reference sequence). V was pared by 1 base and J by 7 bases, with 8 bases between. Complete variable domain (other parts from reference TRBV30 and TRBJ1-6): SQTIHQWPATLVQPVGSPLSLECTVEGTSNPNLYWYRQAAGRGLQLLFYSVGIGQISSEVPQNLSASRPQDRQFILSSKKLLLSDSGFYLCAWSGQPNSPLHFGNGTRLTVT.

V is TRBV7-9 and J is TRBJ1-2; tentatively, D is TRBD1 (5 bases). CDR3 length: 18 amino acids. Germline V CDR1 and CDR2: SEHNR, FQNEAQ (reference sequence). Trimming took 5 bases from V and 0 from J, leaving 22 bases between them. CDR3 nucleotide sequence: TGTGCCAGCAGCCAATGGGCAGGACATCCTGAAGCTAACTATGGCTACACCTTC. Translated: CASSQWAGHPEANYGYTF.

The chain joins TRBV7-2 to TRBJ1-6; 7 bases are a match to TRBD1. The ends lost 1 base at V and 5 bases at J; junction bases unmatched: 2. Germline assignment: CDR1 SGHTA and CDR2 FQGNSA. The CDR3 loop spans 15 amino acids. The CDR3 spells CASSLVTGDNSPLHF. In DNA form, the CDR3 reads TGTGCCAGCAGCTTAGTCACAGGGGATAATTCACCCCTCCACTTT.

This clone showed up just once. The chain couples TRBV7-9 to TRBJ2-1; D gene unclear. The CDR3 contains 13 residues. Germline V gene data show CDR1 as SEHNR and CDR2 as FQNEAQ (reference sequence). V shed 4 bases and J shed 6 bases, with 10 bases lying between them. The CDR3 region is CASSYGVGNEQFF. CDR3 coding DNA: TGTGCCAGCAGCTATGGGGTTGGCAATGAGCAGTTCTTC.

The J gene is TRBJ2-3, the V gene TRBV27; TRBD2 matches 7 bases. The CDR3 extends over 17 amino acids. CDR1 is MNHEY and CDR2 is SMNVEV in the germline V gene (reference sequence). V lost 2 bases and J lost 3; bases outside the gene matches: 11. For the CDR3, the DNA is TGTGCCAGCAGTTTAAGTCCTGTGGCTAGCGGTACAGATACGCAGTATTTT. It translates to CASSLSPVASGTDTQYF.

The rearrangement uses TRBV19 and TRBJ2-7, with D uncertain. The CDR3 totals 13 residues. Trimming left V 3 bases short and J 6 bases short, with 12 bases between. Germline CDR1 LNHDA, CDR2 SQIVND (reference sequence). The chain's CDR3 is CASSMENTGEQYF. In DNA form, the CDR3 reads TGTGCCAGTAGTATGGAAAACACGGGCGAGCAGTACTTC.

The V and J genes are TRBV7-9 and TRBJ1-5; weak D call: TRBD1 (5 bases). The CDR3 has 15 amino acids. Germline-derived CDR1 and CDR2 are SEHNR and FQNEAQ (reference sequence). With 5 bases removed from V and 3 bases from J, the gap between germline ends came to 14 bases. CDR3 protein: CASSPPGVTNQPQHF. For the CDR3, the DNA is TGTGCCAGCAGCCCACCGGGGGTTACCAATCAGCCCCAGCATTTT.

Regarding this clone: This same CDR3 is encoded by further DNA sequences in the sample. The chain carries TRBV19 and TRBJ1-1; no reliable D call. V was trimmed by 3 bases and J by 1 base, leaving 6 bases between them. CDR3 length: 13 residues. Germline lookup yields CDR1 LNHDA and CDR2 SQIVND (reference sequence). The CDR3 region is CASSISPNTEAFF. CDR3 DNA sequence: TGTGCCAGTAGTATTTCCCCGAACACTGAAGCTTTCTTT.

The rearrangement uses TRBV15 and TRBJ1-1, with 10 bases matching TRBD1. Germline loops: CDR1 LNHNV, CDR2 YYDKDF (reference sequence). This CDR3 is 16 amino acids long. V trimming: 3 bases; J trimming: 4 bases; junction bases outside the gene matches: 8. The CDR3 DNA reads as TGTGCCACCAGCAGTGGGACAGGGGTTTCGGGCACTGAAGCTTTCTTT. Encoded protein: CATSSGTGVSGTEAFF.

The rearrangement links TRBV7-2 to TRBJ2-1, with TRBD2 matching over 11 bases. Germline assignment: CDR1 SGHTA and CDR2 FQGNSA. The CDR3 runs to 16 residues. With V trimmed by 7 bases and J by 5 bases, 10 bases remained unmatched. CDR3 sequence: CASTRTSGLSHNEQFF. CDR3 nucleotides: TGTGCCAGCACCAGGACTAGCGGGCTGTCACACAATGAGCAGTTCTTC.

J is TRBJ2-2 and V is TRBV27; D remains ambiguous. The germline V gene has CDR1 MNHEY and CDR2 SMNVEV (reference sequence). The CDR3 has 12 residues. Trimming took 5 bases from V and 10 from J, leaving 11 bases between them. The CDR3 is CASSTSPEELFF. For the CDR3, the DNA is TGTGCCAGCAGTACATCCCCAGAGGAGCTGTTTTTT.

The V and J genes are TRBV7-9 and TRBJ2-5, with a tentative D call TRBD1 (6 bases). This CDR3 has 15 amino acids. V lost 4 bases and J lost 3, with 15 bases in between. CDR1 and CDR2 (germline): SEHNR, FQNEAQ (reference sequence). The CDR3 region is CASSSGDISEETQYF. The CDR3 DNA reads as TGTGCCAGCAGCTCCGGGGACATTTCCGAAGAGACCCAGTACTTC.

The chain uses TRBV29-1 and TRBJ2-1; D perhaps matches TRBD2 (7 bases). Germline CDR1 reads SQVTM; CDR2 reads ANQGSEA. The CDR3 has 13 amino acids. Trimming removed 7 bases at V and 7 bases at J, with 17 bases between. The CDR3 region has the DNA TGCAGCGGGAAAGGGGGGGCGAGTAATGAGCAGTTCTTC. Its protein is CSGKGGASNEQFF.

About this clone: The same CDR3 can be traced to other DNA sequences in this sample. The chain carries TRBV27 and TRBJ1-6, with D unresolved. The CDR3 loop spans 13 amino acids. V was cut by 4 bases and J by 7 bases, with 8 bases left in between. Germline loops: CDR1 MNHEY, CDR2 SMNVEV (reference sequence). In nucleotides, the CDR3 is TGTGCCAGCAGTTCCCTCGGCAATTCACCCCTCCACTTT. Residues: CASSSLGNSPLHF.

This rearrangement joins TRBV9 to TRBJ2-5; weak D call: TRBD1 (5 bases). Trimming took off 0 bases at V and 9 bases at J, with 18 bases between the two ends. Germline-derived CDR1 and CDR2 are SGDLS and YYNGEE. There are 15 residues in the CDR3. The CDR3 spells CASSVESREVDAQYF. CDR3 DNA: TGTGCCAGCAGCGTAGAGAGCAGGGAAGTGGATGCCCAGTACTTC.

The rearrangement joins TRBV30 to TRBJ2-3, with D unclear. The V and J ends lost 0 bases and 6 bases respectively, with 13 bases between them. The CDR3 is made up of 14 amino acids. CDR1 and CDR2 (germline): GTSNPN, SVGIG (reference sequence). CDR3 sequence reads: CAWSVVSAADTQYF. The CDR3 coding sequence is TGTGCCTGGAGTGTGGTGAGCGCCGCGGATACGCAGTATTTT. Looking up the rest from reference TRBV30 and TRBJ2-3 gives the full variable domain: SQTIHQWPATLVQPVGSPLSLECTVEGTSNPNLYWYRQAAGRGLQLLFYSVGIGQISSEVPQNLSASRPQDRQFILSSKKLLLSDSGFYLCAWSVVSAADTQYFGPGTRLTVL.

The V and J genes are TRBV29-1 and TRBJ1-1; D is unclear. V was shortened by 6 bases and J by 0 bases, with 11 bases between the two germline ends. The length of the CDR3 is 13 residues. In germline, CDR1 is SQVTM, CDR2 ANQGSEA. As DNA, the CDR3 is TGCAGCGTCTCGCGGGGTTTGAACACTGAAGCTTTCTTT. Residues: CSVSRGLNTEAFF.

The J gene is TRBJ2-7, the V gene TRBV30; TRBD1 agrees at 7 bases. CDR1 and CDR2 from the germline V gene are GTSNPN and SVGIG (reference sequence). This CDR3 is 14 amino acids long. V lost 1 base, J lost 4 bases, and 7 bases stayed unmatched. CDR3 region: CAWSAQGDLYEQYF. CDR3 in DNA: TGTGCCTGGAGTGCTCAGGGGGACCTATACGAGCAGTACTTC.

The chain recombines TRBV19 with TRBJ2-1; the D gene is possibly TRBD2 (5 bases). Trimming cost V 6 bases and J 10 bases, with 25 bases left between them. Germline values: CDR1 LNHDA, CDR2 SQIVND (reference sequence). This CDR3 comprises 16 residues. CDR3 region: CASSPSGLSAYVEQFF. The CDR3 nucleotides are TGTGCCAGTAGCCCCTCGGGCCTTAGCGCGTACGTGGAGCAGTTCTTC.

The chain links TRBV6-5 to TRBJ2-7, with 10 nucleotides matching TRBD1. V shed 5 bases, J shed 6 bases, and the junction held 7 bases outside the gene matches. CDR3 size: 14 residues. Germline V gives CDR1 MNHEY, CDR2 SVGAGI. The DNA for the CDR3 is TGTGCCAGCAGTGATACGGGGACAGGGGTCGAGCAGTACTTC. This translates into CASSDTGTGVEQYF.

CDR3 nucleotides: TGTGCCAGTAGGCCGAAGGGCACCTCCTACGAGCAGTACTTC. Translation: CASRPKGTSYEQYF. V is TRBV19 and J is TRBJ2-7; D gene ambiguous. Trimming took off 6 bases at V and 0 bases at J, with 12 bases between the two ends. The germline V gene has CDR1 LNHDA and CDR2 SQIVND (reference sequence). This CDR3 contains 14 residues. Filled out from reference TRBV19 and TRBJ2-7, the complete variable domain reads DGGITQSPKYLFRKEGQNVTLSCEQNLNHDAMYWYRQDPGQGLRLIYYSQIVNDFQKGDIAEGYSVSREKKESFPLTVTSAQKNPTAFYLCASRPKGTSYEQYFGPGTRLTVT.

The CDR3: CAWSPAGSSYEQYF. DNA for the CDR3: TGTGCCTGGAGTCCGGCGGGGAGCTCCTACGAGCAGTACTTC. The chain combines TRBV30 with TRBJ2-7; D is perhaps TRBD2 (6 bases). The CDR3 has 14 amino acids. CDR1 and CDR2 from the germline V gene are GTSNPN and SVGIG (reference sequence). V shed 2 bases and J shed 0 bases, with 11 bases lying between them.

CDR3 in DNA: TGTGCCAGCAGCTGGACAGGGGGTGCCTACGAGCAGTACTTC. Translated: CASSWTGGAYEQYF. The rearrangement joins TRBV7-2 to TRBJ2-7; 10 bases are shared with TRBD1. CDR3 length equals 14 residues. Germline-derived CDR1 and CDR2 are SGHTA and FQGNSA. V trimming: 4 bases; J trimming: 2 bases; junction bases outside the gene matches: 2.

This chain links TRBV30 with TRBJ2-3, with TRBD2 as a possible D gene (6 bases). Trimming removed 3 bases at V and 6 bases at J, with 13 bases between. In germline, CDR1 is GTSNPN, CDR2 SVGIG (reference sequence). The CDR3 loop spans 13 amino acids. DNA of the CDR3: TGTGCCTGGAGCCGGACTACGGGGGATACGCAGTATTTT. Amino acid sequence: CAWSRTTGDTQYF.

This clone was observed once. CDR3 sequence: CASSEMAGAQETQYF. CDR3 coding DNA: TGTGCCAGCAGTGAAATGGCGGGGGCCCAAGAGACCCAGTACTTC. The chain recombines TRBV6-1 with TRBJ2-5, with a tentative D call TRBD2 (7 bases). The V and J ends lost 2 bases and 1 base respectively, with 11 bases between them. CDR1 is MNHNS, CDR2 SASEGT, per germline. CDR3 length equals 15 residues.

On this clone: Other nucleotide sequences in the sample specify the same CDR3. The DNA of the CDR3 is TGTGCCAGCAGTTTAGGGACAGGGAGGTACGAGCAGTACTTC. This translates into CASSLGTGRYEQYF. The rearrangement links TRBV27 to TRBJ2-7; 9 bases align to TRBD1. J lost 4 bases, V lost 2 bases, and 3 bases had no gene match. The CDR3 is 14 residues long. The germline CDR1 and CDR2 sequences are MNHEY and SMNVEV (reference sequence).

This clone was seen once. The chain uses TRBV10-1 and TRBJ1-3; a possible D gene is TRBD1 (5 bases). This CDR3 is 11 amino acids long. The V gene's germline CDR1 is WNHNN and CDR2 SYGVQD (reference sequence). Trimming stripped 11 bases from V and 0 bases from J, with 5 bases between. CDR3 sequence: CAGASGNTIYF. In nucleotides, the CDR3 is TGCGCCGGGGCCTCTGGAAACACCATATATTTT.

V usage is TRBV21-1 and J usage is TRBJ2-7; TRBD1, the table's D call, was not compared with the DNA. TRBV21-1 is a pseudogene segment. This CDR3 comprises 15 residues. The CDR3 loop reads CASSGPTGPTYEQYF. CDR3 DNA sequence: TGTGCCAGCAGCGGTCCGACAGGACCCACCTACGAGCAGTACTTC.

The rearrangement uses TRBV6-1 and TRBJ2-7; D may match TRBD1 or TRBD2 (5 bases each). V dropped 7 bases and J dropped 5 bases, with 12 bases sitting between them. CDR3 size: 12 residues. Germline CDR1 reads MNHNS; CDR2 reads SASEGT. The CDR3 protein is CASIFLGDEQYF. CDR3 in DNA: TGTGCCAGCATCTTCCTGGGGGACGAGCAGTACTTC.